The 15 T cell receptor beta chains below were found in one sample sequenced in a study of synovial regulatory T cells in juvenile arthritis. Each patient with active arthritis gave synovial fluid along with matched peripheral blood. The method was immunoSEQ multiplex PCR; TCRdb's version includes in-frame clones alone and lacks a portion of them. The repertoire table contains fewer than 2,000 clones. Sequencing used Treg cells from the synovium. The receptors stem from a donor aged 2-30 years with juvenile idiopathic arthritis.

The genes are TRBV5-5 and TRBJ2-5; TCRdb calls TRBD1, which cannot be checked without DNA. This CDR3 comprises 14 residues. No DNA has been recorded. CDR1 is SGHKS and CDR2 is YYEKEE in the germline V gene (reference sequence). CDR3 sequence reads: CASSLGPYQETQYF.

Judged by frequency, this clone is medium-sized. This chain's CDR3 is CASSVTGDGYNEQFF. The chain has TRBV6-1 and TRBJ2-1; the TRBD1 assignment by TCRdb is unverifiable without DNA. This CDR3 has 15 amino acids. Only the protein is on record. Germline values: CDR1 MNHNS, CDR2 SASEGT.

This clone counts as medium-sized (0.01 to 0.1%) by frequency. The genes are TRBV6-1 and TRBJ2-2; as DNA is missing, the TRBD1 call by TCRdb cannot be tested. This CDR3 has 13 amino acids. The record lacks a DNA sequence. CDR1 is MNHNS, CDR2 SASEGT, per germline. CDR3: CASRSSGTGELFF.

Measured by frequency, this clone is medium-sized. The chain employs TRBV7-9 and TRBJ1-1. Germline V gene lookup returns CDR1 SEHNR and CDR2 FQNEAQ (reference sequence). The CDR3 totals 13 residues. DNA is not recorded here. The CDR3 spells CAVSQPPGTEAFF.

The chain employs TRBV19 and TRBJ2-3; the D gene TCRdb calls, TRBD2, cannot be checked with no DNA. The CDR3 loop spans 19 amino acids. This entry has no DNA. CDR1 LNHDA and CDR2 SQIVND come from the germline V gene (reference sequence). CDR3 sequence reads: CASSIASGRLRSSTDTQYF.

By frequency, this clone registers medium-sized. The V and J genes are TRBV4-2 and TRBJ1-5; TCRdb lists TRBD1, though no DNA is available to test this call. The CDR3 sequence is 15 residues long. No DNA was logged. Germline assignment: CDR1 LGHNA and CDR2 YNFKEQ. CDR3 loop: CASKGHHFSNQPQHF.

The chain carries TRBV27 and TRBJ2-1; the D gene TCRdb calls, TRBD2, cannot be checked with no DNA. The CDR3 loop spans 18 amino acids. A DNA sequence was not provided. Germline V lookup: CDR1 MNHEY, CDR2 SMNVEV (reference sequence). CDR3 sequence: CASTTTPGTSGRGNEQFF.

This clone is called medium-sized based on its frequency. The V gene is TRBV2, the J gene TRBJ1-1. In germline, CDR1 is SNHLY, CDR2 FYNNEI. The CDR3 has 14 amino acids. No nucleotide data were recorded. The CDR3: CASRHQQGRAEAFF. Looking up the rest from reference TRBV2 and TRBJ1-1 gives the full variable domain: EPEVTQTPSHQVTQMGQEVILRCVPISNHLYFYWYRQILGQKVEFLVSFYNNEISEKSEIFDDQFSVERPDGSNFTLKIRSTKLEDSAMYFCASRHQQGRAEAFFGQGTRLTVV.

Its frequency marks this clone as medium-sized (0.01 to 0.1%). The chain joins TRBV5-4 to TRBJ1-4; TCRdb's D call, TRBD1, is unchecked because there is no DNA. Germline-derived CDR1 and CDR2 are SGHNT and YYREEE (reference sequence). This CDR3 comprises 15 residues. The protein alone is recorded here. CDR3: CASSLDRAGHEKLFF. The full variable domain, rest sourced from reference TRBV5-4 and TRBJ1-4, is ETGVTQSPTHLIKTRGQQVTLRCSSQSGHNTVSWYQQALGQGPQFIFQYYREEENGRGNFPPRFSGLQFPNYSSELNVNALELDDSALYLCASSLDRAGHEKLFFGSGTQLSVL.

This clone is classed as medium-sized by frequency. This chain joins TRBV6-5 and TRBJ2-1; without DNA, the TCRdb call of TRBD2 cannot be checked. Germline V CDR1 and CDR2: MNHEY, SVGAGI. There are 12 residues in the CDR3. The entry carries no DNA sequence. The CDR3 spells CASKGGSAPQFF.

Measured by frequency, this clone is medium-sized (0.01 to 0.1%). The chain joins TRBV10-3 to TRBJ2-7; TCRdb outputs TRBD1, but without DNA this stays unchecked. The CDR3 runs 15 residues. This entry has no DNA. Germline CDR1 reads ENHRY; CDR2 reads SYGVKD. CDR3: CAISETGQGGNEQYF.

This clone is medium-sized by frequency. The chain uses TRBV11-2 and TRBJ1-1; TCRdb indicates TRBD1, and absent DNA this call remains unverified. CDR3 length: 17 residues. No DNA is given. Germline V CDR1 and CDR2: SGHAT, FQNNGV. The CDR3 loop is CASSLGQGVGASTEAFF.

This clone is classed as medium-sized by frequency. This chain links TRBV27 with TRBJ2-4; TCRdb proposes TRBD2, but this gene call is untestable without DNA. Germline CDR1 is MNHEY and CDR2 is SMNVEV (reference sequence). The CDR3 extends over 17 amino acids. Only the protein is on record. CDR3 in amino acids: CASSMLAGALTKNIQYF.

Considering frequency, this clone is medium-sized (0.01 to 0.1%). The V call is TRBV10-3, the J call TRBJ1-2; as DNA is missing, the TRBD1 call by TCRdb cannot be tested. The CDR3 sequence is 14 residues long. Only the protein sequence is given. Germline V lookup: CDR1 ENHRY, CDR2 SYGVKD. The chain's CDR3 is CAISEKTANYGYTF.

Judged by frequency, this clone is medium-sized. The chain is built from TRBV5-5 and TRBJ1-1. Germline lookup yields CDR1 SGHKS and CDR2 YYEKEE (reference sequence). This CDR3 has 15 residues. No DNA is given. The CDR3 protein is CASSLFARGNTEAFF.